These T cell receptor beta chains were read from a single sample in a study of OX40 agonist ivuxolimab in advanced cancers. Profiled with immunoSEQ multiplex PCR; TCRdb holds only in-frame clones, not every one. The sample contains about 100,000 clones, just over 90% of which appear only once. This specimen was CD4+ or CD8+ T cells sorted from blood, taken in a trial of the OX40 agonist ivuxolimab. These receptors were collected from an adult with an advanced solid tumor such as melanoma, head and neck, liver or kidney cancer. Both conserved end residues are part of each CDR3. A D gene is named only where the DNA matches it firmly. Expanded clones get a size class; other rows say once, few or many, or leave the size out.

NA	TRBV4-1	TRBJ1-6	NA	TGCGCCAGCAGCCCCCGAAGGGAGAATTCACCCCTCCACTTT	CASSPRRENSPLHF
NA	TRBV11-2	TRBJ2-1	NA	TGTGCCAGCAGCTTAATGCGGGACCTCCCCTACAATGAGCAGTTCTTC	CASSLMRDLPYNEQFF
NA	TRBV15	TRBJ2-5	TRBD1	TGTGCCACCATGGGACAGGGGGTCCAAGAGACCCAGTACTTC	CATMGQGVQETQYF
NA	TRBV7-2	TRBJ2-1	TRBD2	TGTGCCAGCAGCTTAGTAGGGACTAGCGGGAGTTTGGGTGAGCAGTTCTTC	CASSLVGTSGSLGEQFF
NA	TRBV10-3	TRBJ2-1	NA	TGTGCCATCAGTGTAGGAGGGGGCAGTGAGCAGTTCTTC	CAISVGGGSEQFF
NA	TRBV9	TRBJ2-3	TRBD1	TGTGCCAGCAGCGTGACGGGACAGGGACCAGATACGCAGTATTTT	CASSVTGQGPDTQYF
few	TRBV25-1	TRBJ1-6	NA	TGTGCCAGCAGTGAGTGGATGAATTCACCCCTCCACTTT	CASSEWMNSPLHF
NA	TRBV7-2	TRBJ2-6	TRBD2	TGTGCCAGCAGCTTAAGCGGGGGCTCTGGGGCCAACGTCCTGACTTTC	CASSLSGGSGANVLTF
NA	TRBV29-1	TRBJ1-1	NA	TGCAGCGCCGCGGGCTTGGGATTGTCTGAAGCTTTCTTT	CSAAGLGLSEAFF
NA	TRBV30	TRBJ1-1	NA	TGTGCCTGGATCCAGGGGCGATCTGAAGCTTTCTTT	CAWIQGRSEAFF
NA	TRBV21-1	TRBJ1-1	NA	TGTGCCAGCAGCAAAGCGGAGGGACAGGGCGACGAAGCTTTCTTT	CASSKAEGQGDEAFF
NA	TRBV5-1	TRBJ2-7	NA	TGCGCCAGCAGCTTGGGCTACGAGCAGTACTTC	CASSLGYEQYF
NA	TRBV11-2	TRBJ2-1	TRBD2	TGTGCCAGCAGACCGACTAGCGGTCAGCGGGGCTACAATGAGCAGTTCTTC	CASRPTSGQRGYNEQFF
once	TRBV9	TRBJ2-2	TRBD2	TGTGCCAGCAGCGTAGGCCCCGGGACTAGCGGGAGTACCGGGGAGCTGTTTTTT	CASSVGPGTSGSTGELFF
NA	TRBV19	TRBJ2-3	TRBD1	TGTGCCAGTAGTATTGGGGGACAGGGAGCCGATACGCAGTATTTT	CASSIGGQGADTQYF
NA	TRBV6-5	TRBJ2-1	NA	TGTGCCAGCAGTCCGACGGAATCCTACAATGAGCAGTTCTTC	CASSPTESYNEQFF
NA	TRBV7-2	TRBJ2-7	NA	TGTGCCAGCAGCTTTTGGCAGGGGAGGGGCGAGCAGTACTTC	CASSFWQGRGEQYF
NA	TRBV7-9	TRBJ2-5	NA	TGTGCCAGCGAGTCTAGCAGGGAGACCCAGTACTTC	CASESSRETQYF
NA	TRBV4-2	TRBJ1-1	TRBD1	TGTGCCAGCAGCCAAGTTGTGGACAGGACTGAAGCTTTCTTT	CASSQVVDRTEAFF
NA	TRBV6-5	TRBJ2-7	TRBD2	TGTGCCAGCAGTTATAGCGGGAGGGGGGGCTCCTACGAGCAGTACTTC	CASSYSGRGGSYEQYF
NA	TRBV9	TRBJ2-3	NA	TGTGCCAGCAGCGCGGCATCAACAGATACGCAGTATTTT	CASSAASTDTQYF
NA	TRBV2	TRBJ1-1	NA	TGTGCCAGCACGCGGGGAGGGGTAAACACTGAAGCTTTCTTT	CASTRGGVNTEAFF
NA	TRBV6-1	TRBJ1-2	TRBD1	TGTGCCAGCAGTGTCCGACAGGGCGACTATGGCTACACCTTC	CASSVRQGDYGYTF
NA	TRBV19	TRBJ2-7	NA	TGTGCCAGTAGTATGACTATAAACTACGAGCAGTACTTC	CASSMTINYEQYF
NA	TRBV27	TRBJ2-4	NA	TGTGCCAGCAGTTTGGCTTACACGGCCAAAAACATTCAGTACTTC	CASSLAYTAKNIQYF
NA	TRBV19	TRBJ2-7	NA	TGTGCCAGTACCTCCGGCCAGCAGGGTGAAGGACTCGAGCAGTACTTC	CASTSGQQGEGLEQYF
NA	TRBV7-3	TRBJ1-1	NA	TGTGCCAGCAGCTCCTCCTTCGGGGGAACAGCTTTCTTT	CASSSSFGGTAFF
NA	TRBV5-1	TRBJ2-1	NA	TGCGCCAGCAGCTTGGATGTTCGGGTCAATGAGCAGTTCTTC	CASSLDVRVNEQFF
NA	TRBV6-1	TRBJ2-2	TRBD2	TGTGCCAGCAGTGAGCGTACTAGCGGACGCGGGGAGCTGTTTTTT	CASSERTSGRGELFF
NA	TRBV7-2	TRBJ2-5	TRBD2	TGTGCCAGCAGCTTTACTCGCCGACTAGCGGGAGAGACCCAGTACTTC	CASSFTRRLAGETQYF
NA	TRBV28	TRBJ2-3	TRBD2	TGTGCCAGCGGGACTAGCGGGAGTCAAGATACGCAGTATTTT	CASGTSGSQDTQYF
NA	TRBV11-1	TRBJ2-7	NA	TGTGCCAGCAGCATGTACTACGAGCAGTACTTC	CASSMYYEQYF
once	TRBV19	TRBJ2-5	NA	TGTGCCAGTAGTCCCCGGACTTACTATGGAGAGACCCAGTACTTC	CASSPRTYYGETQYF
NA	TRBV5-1	TRBJ1-4	NA	TGCGCCAGCAGCTTGGGAGCTAATAATGAAAAACTGTTTTTT	CASSLGANNEKLFF
once	TRBV2	TRBJ1-6	NA	TGTGCCAGCACCGAGGGGTCACCCCTCCACTTT	CASTEGSPLHF
NA	TRBV4-3	TRBJ2-3	TRBD2	TGCGCCAGCAGCCAAGAAGATCCAGCGGGAGCCTCAGATACGCAGTATTTT	CASSQEDPAGASDTQYF
NA	TRBV28	TRBJ2-5	NA	TGTGCCACCCTAGTTGGCTCAGCGCTAAGAGAGACCCAGTACTTC	CATLVGSALRETQYF
NA	TRBV6-5	TRBJ1-4	NA	TGTGCCAGCAGTTACGGGCGGAAAAATGAAAAACTGTTTTTT	CASSYGRKNEKLFF
NA	TRBV18	TRBJ2-7	NA	TGTGCCAGCTCGCCCAACCTGAACTACGAGCAGTACTTC	CASSPNLNYEQYF
NA	TRBV18	TRBJ1-1	NA	TGTGCCAGCTCACCTACCACAATCCGGATACCGACTGAAGCTTTCTTT	CASSPTTIRIPTEAFF
NA	TRBV9	TRBJ2-5	NA	TGTGCCAGTGGACCGGCAGGGGAGACCCAGTACTTC	CASGPAGETQYF
NA	TRBV7-9	TRBJ2-7	NA	TGTGCCAGCAGCTTGGACGGATTTGGGGAAGAGCAGTACTTC	CASSLDGFGEEQYF
NA	TRBV19	TRBJ2-1	NA	TGTGCCAGTAGGAAAGGGCCCTCCTACAATGAGCAGTTCTTC	CASRKGPSYNEQFF
NA	TRBV14	TRBJ2-2	TRBD2	TGTGCCAGCAGCCAAGTGATTCTAGCGGGACGTACCGGGGAGCTGTTTTTT	CASSQVILAGRTGELFF
NA	TRBV7-3	TRBJ2-3	TRBD2	TGTGCCAGCAGCTTAGTTGTAGCGGGAGGGCGTAGTACGCAGTATTTT	CASSLVVAGGRSTQYF
once	TRBV29-1	TRBJ2-1	NA	TGCAGCGCCGGTGGTAGCCGGGGCGGTGAGCAGTTCTTC	CSAGGSRGGEQFF
NA	TRBV6-5	TRBJ2-3	NA	TGTGCCAGCAGTTACGATGTCCGCAGCACAGATACGCAGTATTTT	CASSYDVRSTDTQYF
NA	TRBV4-2	TRBJ2-1	TRBD2	TGTGCCAGCAGCCAAGCAGCGGGAGGGGGGAATGAGCAGTTCTTC	CASSQAAGGGNEQFF
NA	TRBV7-8	TRBJ2-1	NA	TGTGCCAGCGGCCTCCGGGACCGCACCTACAATGAGCAGTTCTTC	CASGLRDRTYNEQFF